Each of the 2 T cell receptor beta chains below was sequenced from the same sample in a study of T cells in localized non-small cell lung cancer. TCRdb keeps only in-frame clones here, not all; method: immunoSEQ multiplex PCR. The table includes tens of thousands of clones, approximately 90% detected once. The input for sequencing was peripheral blood mononuclear cells, taken before any cancer treatment. All receptors derive from a man between 40 and 70 years old with stage III lung adenocarcinoma.

V and J are TRBV30 and TRBJ2-2; D unresolved. Trimming pared 0 bases from V and 9 bases from J, leaving 14 bases between. Germline CDR1 reads GTSNPN; CDR2 reads SVGIG (reference sequence). This CDR3 region has 14 residues. CDR3 coding DNA: TGTGCCTGGAGTGTACCCCCCCAAACTCGGGAGCTGTTTTTT. Protein: CAWSVPPQTRELFF. Combining the CDR3 with reference TRBV30 and TRBJ2-2 gives the whole variable domain SQTIHQWPATLVQPVGSPLSLECTVEGTSNPNLYWYRQAAGRGLQLLFYSVGIGQISSEVPQNLSASRPQDRQFILSSKKLLLSDSGFYLCAWSVPPQTRELFFGEGSRLTVL.

This clone turned up a few times. This chain uses TRBV30 with TRBJ1-3; 9 positions match TRBD1. Germline V CDR1 and CDR2: GTSNPN, SVGIG (reference sequence). The CDR3 contains 14 residues. V shed 5 bases, J shed 0 bases, and the junction held 2 bases outside the gene matches. The CDR3 sequence is CAWGTGSSGNTIYF. The DNA of the CDR3 is TGTGCCTGGGGGACAGGGAGCTCTGGAAACACCATATATTTT.